Below are 10 T cell receptor beta chains sequenced from a single sample in a study of cytomegalovirus exposure and HLA in healthy donors. In the PCR, 60 Vbeta and 13 Jbeta primers were used. Method: immunoSEQ multiplex PCR; TCRdb's copy keeps in-frame clones and lacks some. The sample comprises approximately 88,000 clones, 60% to 85% of which are singletons, and around 6.4% rests with the top ten. What was sequenced was PBMCs. These receptors originate from a young man in good health and CMV-seropositive.

This clone was seen once. The chain uses TRBV28 and TRBJ1-2; the match to TRBD1 covers 7 bases. CDR1 is MDHEN, CDR2 SYDVKM, per germline. J lost 6 bases, V lost 1 base, and 8 bases had no gene match. The CDR3 length is 15 residues. The CDR3 spells CASSLYAQGSNGYTF. The CDR3 DNA is TGTGCCAGCAGTTTATACGCACAGGGGTCGAATGGCTACACCTTC.

The chain uses TRBV7-8 and TRBJ2-3; D is ambiguous. Looked up from germline, CDR1 is SGHVS and CDR2 is FQNEAQ. The CDR3 totals 15 residues. Trimming took off 2 bases at V and 6 bases at J, with 15 bases between the two ends. DNA for the CDR3: TGTGCCAGCAGCTTATCCTATAGTTTATCGGATACGCAGTATTTT. It yields the protein CASSLSYSLSDTQYF.

The chain carries TRBV10-2 and TRBJ1-2; no definite D call. Germline assignment: CDR1 WSHSY and CDR2 SAAADI. This CDR3 has 13 residues. Trimming stripped 8 bases from V and 2 bases from J, with 12 bases between. The CDR3 sequence is CASRRERNYGYTF. The CDR3 coding sequence is TGCGCCAGCCGAAGGGAGAGAAACTATGGCTACACCTTC.

This clone was counted between two and nine times. The rearrangement uses TRBV10-2 and TRBJ1-1; D unresolved. The CDR3 extends over 12 amino acids. The germline V gene has CDR1 WSHSY and CDR2 SAAADI. The ends were cut back, 8 bases at V and 3 bases at J, with 10 bases in the middle. CDR3 in amino acids: CASRGRYTEAFF. The CDR3 DNA sequence: TGCGCCAGCCGTGGGAGGTACACTGAAGCTTTCTTT.

The chain joins TRBV4-2 to TRBJ2-7, with 7 bases that match TRBD1. Germline CDR1 and CDR2: LGHNA and YNFKEQ. The CDR3 runs 16 residues. The ends lost 5 bases at V and 0 bases at J; junction bases unmatched: 10. The CDR3 here is CASSSSTGPYSYEQYF. CDR3 sequence (DNA): TGTGCCAGCAGCTCATCGACAGGGCCCTACTCCTACGAGCAGTACTTC.

The V and J genes are TRBV6-5 and TRBJ2-7, with 7 bases lining up with TRBD1. Per germline, CDR1 MNHEY and CDR2 SVGAGI. J gave up 6 bases and V 5 bases, and 10 bases lay outside the gene matches. The CDR3 contains 14 residues. The CDR3 DNA reads as TGTGCCAGCAGTCCCGTAAGGGGGCTGGGCGAGCAGTACTTC. Translation: CASSPVRGLGEQYF.

V gene TRBV5-1 combines with J gene TRBJ1-1; the D gene is possibly TRBD1 (5 bases). V lost 2 bases to trimming and J lost 7 bases, with 9 bases between them. CDR1 and CDR2 (germline): SGHRS, YFSETQ. This CDR3 region has 12 residues. The CDR3 coding sequence is TGCGCCAGCAGCTTTTCCGGACATGAAGCTTTCTTT. It specifies CASSFSGHEAFF.

V is TRBV18 and J is TRBJ1-5, with 11 bases aligning to TRBD1. The V gene's germline CDR1 is KGHSH and CDR2 LQKENI. V lost 5 bases to trimming and J lost 3 bases; unmatched junction nucleotides: 3. The CDR3 runs 15 residues. CDR3: CASSSGQGANQPQHF. The CDR3 bases are TGTGCCAGCTCATCAGGACAGGGGGCCAATCAGCCCCAGCATTTT.

This clone was observed a handful of times. The V gene is TRBV5-1, the J gene TRBJ2-7, with TRBD1 identical over 11 bases. Trimming took 4 bases from V and 7 from J; bases not matched to a gene: 4. Germline V gene sequence: CDR1 SGHRS, CDR2 YFSETQ. This CDR3 contains 13 residues. The CDR3 region has the DNA TGCGCCAGCAGCATGGGACAGGGGGGTGAGCAGTACTTC. Protein product: CASSMGQGGEQYF.

V and J are TRBV6-1 and TRBJ1-1, with D hard to call. This CDR3 region has 13 residues. Germline values: CDR1 MNHNS, CDR2 SASEGT. V lost 5 bases and J lost 6, with 13 bases in between. The CDR3 DNA follows: TGTGCCAGCAGTCACCTCGAGGGAGCTGAAGCTTTCTTT. It codes for CASSHLEGAEAFF.